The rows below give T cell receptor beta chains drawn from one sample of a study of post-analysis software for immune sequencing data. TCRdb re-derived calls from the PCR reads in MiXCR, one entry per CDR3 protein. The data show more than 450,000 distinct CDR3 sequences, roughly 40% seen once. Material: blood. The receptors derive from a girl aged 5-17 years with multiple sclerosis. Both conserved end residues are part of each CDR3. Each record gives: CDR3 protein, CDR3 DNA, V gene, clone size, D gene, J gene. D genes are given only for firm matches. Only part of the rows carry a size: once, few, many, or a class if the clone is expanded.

CDR3: CASSSVGERETEAFF
DNA: TGTGCCAGCAGCTCAGTCGGGGAAAGGGAGACTGAAGCTTTCTTT
V: TRBV9
size: .
D: .
J: TRBJ1-1

CDR3: CASSLWAGGYTF
DNA: TGTGCCAGCAGTTTATGGGCCGGGGGCTACACCTTC
V: TRBV12-3/TRBV12-4
size: few
D: .
J: TRBJ1-2

CDR3: CSAPPGQGAYEQYF
DNA: TGCAGTGCTCCTCCGGGACAGGGGGCATACGAGCAGTACTTC
V: TRBV20-1
size: few
D: TRBD1
J: TRBJ2-7

CDR3: CASSLEDMNTEAFF
DNA: TGCGCCAGCAGCTTGGAAGATATGAACACTGAAGCTTTCTTT
V: TRBV5-1
size: .
D: .
J: TRBJ1-1

CDR3: CSSTGPPYEQYF
DNA: TGCAGTTCTACAGGGCCTCCTTACGAGCAGTACTTC
V: TRBV20-1
size: few
D: .
J: TRBJ2-7

CDR3: CASSPRAGETQYF
DNA: TGTGCCAGCAGCCCCCGGGCTGGCGAGACCCAGTACTTC
V: TRBV6-6
size: .
D: .
J: TRBJ2-5

CDR3: CASSFRGGRDLNEQFF
DNA: TGTGCCAGCAGTTTTCGGGGAGGGAGGGATCTCAATGAGCAGTTCTTC
V: TRBV12-3/TRBV12-4
size: .
D: TRBD2
J: TRBJ2-1

CDR3: CASSHQKRLAGGLYISYEQYF
DNA: TGTGCCAGCAGTCACCAAAAACGACTAGCGGGAGGGCTTTACATCTCCTACGAGCAGTACTTC
V: TRBV12-3/TRBV12-4
size: .
D: TRBD2
J: TRBJ2-7

CDR3: CASSPLTSGSTDTQYF
DNA: TGTGCCAGCTCACCACTTACTAGCGGTAGCACAGATACGCAGTATTTT
V: TRBV18
size: .
D: TRBD2
J: TRBJ2-3

CDR3: CASSLVTGDGEQYF
DNA: TGCGCCAGCAGCTTGGTTACAGGGGACGGTGAGCAGTACTTC
V: TRBV5-1
size: .
D: TRBD1
J: TRBJ2-7

CDR3: CSAWGQGYGYTF
DNA: TGCAGCGCCTGGGGACAGGGGTATGGCTACACCTTC
V: TRBV29-1
size: few
D: TRBD1
J: TRBJ1-2

CDR3: CASSPYFSAQGAQYF
DNA: TGTGCCAGCAGTCCATACTTCAGCGCCCAAGGGGCCCAGTACTTC
V: TRBV12-3/TRBV12-4
size: once
D: .
J: TRBJ2-5

CDR3: CASRTWGGSVTDTQYF
DNA: TGTGCCAGCAGAACCTGGGGCGGGAGTGTCACAGATACGCAGTATTTT
V: TRBV12-3/TRBV12-4
size: few
D: TRBD2
J: TRBJ2-3

CDR3: CASSLAGQPAGNTEAFF
DNA: TGCGCCAGCAGCTTGGCCGGACAGCCAGCGGGTAACACTGAAGCTTTCTTT
V: TRBV5-1
size: .
D: .
J: TRBJ1-1

CDR3: CASSRKSGWHEQYF
DNA: TGTGCCAGCAGCCGTAAGAGTGGTTGGCACGAGCAGTACTTC
V: TRBV3-1
size: few
D: .
J: TRBJ2-7

CDR3: CASSPRGFGYTF
DNA: TGTGCCAGCAGTCCCAGGGGATTCGGCTACACCTTC
V: TRBV12-3/TRBV12-4
size: .
D: .
J: TRBJ1-2

CDR3: CTSSAPTYEQYF
DNA: TGTACCAGCAGCGCCCCCACCTACGAGCAGTACTTC
V: TRBV7-9
size: .
D: .
J: TRBJ2-7

CDR3: CASSPGAYSNQPQHF
DNA: TGCGCCAGCAGCCCAGGGGCCTATAGCAATCAGCCCCAGCATTTT
V: TRBV5-1
size: .
D: .
J: TRBJ1-5

CDR3: CASSLDPRALNYGYTF
DNA: TGTGCCAGCAGCTTAGACCCCAGGGCCCTTAACTATGGCTACACCTTC
V: TRBV7-2
size: few
D: .
J: TRBJ1-2

CDR3: CASSPQGRGRNEQFF
DNA: TGTGCCAGCAGCCCTCAAGGTCGCGGGCGGAATGAGCAGTTCTTC
V: TRBV11-3
size: few
D: .
J: TRBJ2-1

CDR3: CSAIITGRGTEAFF
DNA: TGCAGTGCTATCATTACCGGGAGGGGCACTGAAGCTTTCTTT
V: TRBV20-1
size: .
D: .
J: TRBJ1-1

CDR3: CASSSPSRGRNYEQYF
DNA: TGTGCCAGCAGCTCCCCTAGTCGGGGAAGGAACTACGAGCAGTACTTC
V: TRBV7-2
size: .
D: .
J: TRBJ2-7

CDR3: CASSAFGGSPETQYF
DNA: TGTGCCAGCAGCGCCTTCGGCGGGAGCCCAGAGACCCAGTACTTC
V: TRBV7-6
size: .
D: TRBD2
J: TRBJ2-5

CDR3: CASGHDRNTEAFF
DNA: TGCGCCAGCGGCCATGACAGGAACACTGAAGCTTTCTTT
V: TRBV5-1
size: .
D: .
J: TRBJ1-1

CDR3: CATVAGGLGKINEQFF
DNA: TGTGCCACCGTAGCGGGAGGGCTCGGTAAGATAAATGAGCAGTTCTTC
V: TRBV10-3
size: .
D: TRBD2
J: TRBJ2-1

CDR3: CASTALSQGGETQYF
DNA: TGTGCCAGCACCGCTCTCTCCCAGGGGGGAGAGACCCAGTACTTC
V: TRBV5-6
size: .
D: .
J: TRBJ2-5

CDR3: CASSVDRDEAFF
DNA: TGCGCCAGCAGCGTCGACAGGGATGAAGCTTTCTTT
V: TRBV5-1
size: .
D: TRBD1
J: TRBJ1-1

CDR3: CASSGTGVNQPQHF
DNA: TGTGCCAGCAGTGGGACAGGCGTGAATCAGCCCCAGCATTTT
V: TRBV6-1
size: few
D: TRBD1
J: TRBJ1-5

CDR3: CSASTGLNIQYF
DNA: TGCAGTGCTTCGACAGGGCTAAACATTCAGTACTTC
V: TRBV20-1
size: .
D: TRBD1
J: TRBJ2-4

CDR3: CSARVVLAGAGEQYF
DNA: TGCAGTGCTAGAGTAGTACTAGCGGGAGCGGGCGAGCAGTACTTC
V: TRBV20-1
size: few
D: TRBD2
J: TRBJ2-7

CDR3: CASSSRGREETQYF
DNA: TGTGCCAGCAGCTCCCGCGGGAGGGAAGAGACCCAGTACTTC
V: TRBV12-3/TRBV12-4
size: few
D: TRBD2
J: TRBJ2-5

CDR3: CAISGSPREEPRETQYF
DNA: TGTGCCATCAGTGGAAGCCCGCGGGAGGAGCCCCGGGAGACCCAGTACTTC
V: TRBV10-3
size: .
D: TRBD2
J: TRBJ2-5